The clone carrying this T cell receptor beta chain was seen only once. Its target is not known. This specimen comes from a study of cytomegalovirus exposure and HLA in healthy donors. Whole-study results and caveats: A later analysis, which compared TCR beta chains of equal frequency, found the HLA-associated ones more clonally expanded. Upon later analysis, TCR association rates were observed to vary by HLA locus, being highest for DRB1 and lowest for HLA-C. Sequences of the TCR beta chain were said to predict the HLA-A and HLA-B alleles of most subjects accurately.

CDR3 size: 16 residues. Germline loops: CDR1 SNHLY, CDR2 FYNNEI. J lost 3 bases, V lost 5 bases, and 12 bases had no gene match. The PCR contained 60 Vbeta and 13 Jbeta primers. The repertoire was sequenced with immunoSEQ multiplex PCR; TCRdb's copy has only in-frame clones and lacks some. The sample has 150,000 to 200,000 clones; about 79% are singletons. The chain is built from TRBV2 and TRBJ1-1, with 7 bases aligning to TRBD1. This TCR was recovered from a man aged 45-60 years in good health and CMV-seropositive. What was sequenced was PBMCs. The CDR3, as DNA: TGTGCCAGCAGTCCTCAAATAGACAGGGTGGACACTGAAGCTTTCTTT. Translating it yields CASSPQIDRVDTEAFF.